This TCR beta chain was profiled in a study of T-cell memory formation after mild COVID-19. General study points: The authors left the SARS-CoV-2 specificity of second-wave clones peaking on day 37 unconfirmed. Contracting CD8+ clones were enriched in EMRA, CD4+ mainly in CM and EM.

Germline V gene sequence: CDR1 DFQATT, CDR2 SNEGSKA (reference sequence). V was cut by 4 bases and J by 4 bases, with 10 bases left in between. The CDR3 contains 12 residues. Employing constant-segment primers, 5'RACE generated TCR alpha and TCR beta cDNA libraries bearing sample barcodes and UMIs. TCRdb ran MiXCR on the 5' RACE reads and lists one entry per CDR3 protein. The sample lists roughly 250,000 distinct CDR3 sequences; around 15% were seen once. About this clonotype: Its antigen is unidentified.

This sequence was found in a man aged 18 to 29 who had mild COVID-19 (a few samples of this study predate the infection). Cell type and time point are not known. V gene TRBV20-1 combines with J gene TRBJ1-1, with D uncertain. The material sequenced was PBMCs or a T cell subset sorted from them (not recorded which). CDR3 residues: CSATLRGTEAFF. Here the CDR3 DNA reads TGCAGTGCTACACTCCGGGGCACTGAAGCTTTCTTT.